One sample yielded the 31 T cell receptor beta chains listed below, sequenced in a study of shared clonotypes between healthy human individuals. The assay was immunoSEQ multiplex PCR, and TCRdb's table has in-frame clones only and misses some. This table holds some 2,500,000 clones, 80% to 95% found once. Sequencing was performed on naive CD4+ T cells from PBMCs. Described subset: CD45RA+ positively selected. Receptor source: a young man in good health. Some clones in this sample may be carry-over from other donors' samples.

DNA of the CDR3: TGTGCCTGGAGTGACAGGGTCCCTGAAGCTTTCTTT. This sequence encodes CAWSDRVPEAFF. The chain uses TRBV30 and TRBJ1-1, with D possibly TRBD1 on 6 matching bases. Between the trimmed V and J ends, which lost 1 base and 6 bases, there was a span of 9 bases. CDR1 and CDR2 (germline): GTSNPN, SVGIG (reference sequence). There are 12 residues in the CDR3.

This clone occurred once. The chain employs TRBV27 and TRBJ2-1; no reliable D call. This CDR3 contains 11 residues. Between the trimmed V and J ends, which lost 0 bases and 9 bases, there was a span of 3 bases. From germline, CDR1 is MNHEY and CDR2 SMNVEV (reference sequence). The CDR3 reads CASSLSGEQFF. CDR3 DNA: TGTGCCAGCAGTTTATCCGGTGAGCAGTTCTTC.

This chain connects TRBV28 to TRBJ2-7, with D possibly being TRBD2 (6 bases). Trimming left V 3 bases short and J 4 bases short, with 16 bases between. CDR3 length: 15 residues. Germline-derived CDR1 and CDR2 are MDHEN and SYDVKM. The CDR3 DNA sequence: TGTGCCAGCAGTTTGGGGGGACTTAGGGAGTACGAGCAGTACTTC. Translating it yields CASSLGGLREYEQYF.

The chain employs TRBV30 and TRBJ2-3, with D perhaps matching TRBD2 (5 bases). Deletions cut 5 bases from V and 3 bases from J, with 12 bases between. CDR3 length: 13 residues. Germline loops: CDR1 GTSNPN, CDR2 SVGIG (reference sequence). The CDR3 DNA follows: TGTGCCTGGGAGTACTCGGGGACAGATACGCAGTATTTT. Its protein is CAWEYSGTDTQYF.

V is TRBV5-1 and J is TRBJ2-1, with 12 bases lining up with TRBD2. The length of the CDR3 is 16 residues. Per germline, CDR1 SGHRS and CDR2 YFSETQ. V trimming: 1 base; J trimming: 9 bases; junction bases outside the gene matches: 8. This CDR3 reads CASSLSGLAGGSEQFF. CDR3 bases: TGCGCCAGCAGCTTGAGCGGGCTAGCGGGAGGGAGTGAGCAGTTCTTC.

CDR3 sequence reads: CASSYFGTRGQETQYF. CDR3 sequence (DNA): TGCGCCAGCAGCTACTTCGGGACCCGGGGCCAAGAGACCCAGTACTTC. V usage is TRBV5-1 and J usage is TRBJ2-5, with D possibly being TRBD1 or TRBD2 (5 bases each). Germline assignment: CDR1 SGHRS and CDR2 YFSETQ. V was pared by 3 bases and J by 1 base, with 16 bases between. This CDR3 comprises 16 residues. Looking up the rest from reference TRBV5-1 and TRBJ2-5 gives the full variable domain: KAGVTQTPRYLIKTRGQQVTLSCSPISGHRSVSWYQQTPGQGLQFLFEYFSETQRNKGNFPGRFSGRQFSNSRSEMNVSTLELGDSALYLCASSYFGTRGQETQYFGPGTRLLVL.

The chain links TRBV19 to TRBJ2-7; TRBD2 agrees at 9 bases. The CDR3 is made up of 17 amino acids. V gave up 5 bases and J gave up 1 base; unmatched junction bases: 12. Per the germline V gene, CDR1 is LNHDA and CDR2 is SQIVND (reference sequence). CDR3: CASSLAGPTTGSYEQYF. The CDR3 DNA follows: TGTGCCAGTAGTCTAGCGGGACCTACCACGGGGTCCTACGAGCAGTACTTC.

The V gene is TRBV5-1, the J gene TRBJ2-7; 9 nucleotides match TRBD1. The V gene's germline CDR1 is SGHRS and CDR2 YFSETQ. Unmatched junction bases numbered 2, after V lost 7 bases and J lost 3 bases. CDR3 size: 12 residues. CDR3 loop: CASAGQGYEQYF. CDR3 DNA: TGCGCCAGCGCGGGACAGGGCTACGAGCAGTACTTC.

The chain employs TRBV28 and TRBJ2-5, with TRBD1 matching 7 bases. In germline, CDR1 is MDHEN, CDR2 SYDVKM. After removal of 2 bases from V and 4 bases from J, the junction contained 4 bases not matched to a gene. The CDR3 is 14 amino acids. The CDR3 DNA follows: TGTGCCAGCAGTTTACGTCACAGGGGAGAGACCCAGTACTTC. It translates to CASSLRHRGETQYF. The whole variable domain, filled in from reference TRBV28 and TRBJ2-5, reads DVKVTQSSRYLVKRTGEKVFLECVQDMDHENMFWYRQDPGLGLRLIYFSYDVKMKEKGDIPEGYSVSREKKERFSLILESASTNQTSMYLCASSLRHRGETQYFGPGTRLLVL.

The chain has TRBV9 and TRBJ2-3, with D perhaps TRBD1 (5 bases). Trimming shortened V by 3 bases and J by 1 base, and 12 bases separated the two germline ends. This CDR3 has 15 residues. Germline-derived CDR1 and CDR2 are SGDLS and YYNGEE. Here the CDR3 reads CASSGGGEGTDTQYF. The CDR3 region has the DNA TGTGCCAGCAGCGGGGGCGGAGAGGGCACAGATACGCAGTATTTT.

The sample holds one count of this clone. The chain has TRBV28 and TRBJ2-1; TRBD2 matches 9 bases. The V gene end was trimmed by 6 bases and the J gene end by 6 bases; junction bases not matched to a gene: 6. CDR1 is MDHEN, CDR2 SYDVKM, per germline. The CDR3 sequence is 14 residues long. The CDR3 spells CASRTSGPSNEQFF. The CDR3 DNA reads TGTGCCAGCAGGACTAGCGGCCCCTCCAATGAGCAGTTCTTC.

The chain is built from TRBV5-1 and TRBJ2-3; possibly TRBD2 for D (6 bases). Per the germline V gene, CDR1 is SGHRS and CDR2 is YFSETQ. V gave up 3 bases and J gave up 0 bases, with 11 bases separating them. CDR3 length: 15 amino acids. CDR3 protein: CASSSAGTSTDTQYF. CDR3 bases: TGCGCCAGCAGCTCCGCAGGGACTAGCACAGATACGCAGTATTTT.

The rearrangement uses TRBV30 and TRBJ1-6; no clear D gene. The germline V gene encodes CDR1 GTSNPN and CDR2 SVGIG (reference sequence). Trimming took 3 bases from V and 6 from J, leaving 12 bases between them. The CDR3 spans 14 residues. The CDR3 region has the DNA TGTGCCTGGAGCATCGGCAATTTTAATTCACCCCTCCACTTT. Protein: CAWSIGNFNSPLHF.

This chain joins TRBV5-6 and TRBJ2-3; D is unclear. CDR3 length equals 16 residues. Trimming shortened V by 1 base and J by 6 bases, and 18 bases separated the two germline ends. Germline CDR1 is SGHDT and CDR2 is YYEEEE. The CDR3 loop is CASSLLSSPGQDTQYF. The CDR3 DNA reads TGTGCCAGCAGCTTGCTGTCGTCCCCCGGCCAGGATACGCAGTATTTT. Drawing the rest from reference TRBV5-6 and TRBJ2-3, the complete variable domain is DAGVTQSPTHLIKTRGQQVTLRCSPKSGHDTVSWYQQALGQGPQFIFQYYEEEERQRGNFPDRFSGHQFPNYSSELNVNALLLGDSALYLCASSLLSSPGQDTQYFGPGTRLTVL.

The chain couples TRBV7-2 to TRBJ2-2, with 9 bases aligning to TRBD2. J was trimmed by 4 bases and V by 2 bases; bases with no gene match: 5. Per germline, CDR1 SGHTA and CDR2 FQGNSA. This CDR3 comprises 16 residues. In DNA form, the CDR3 reads TGTGCCAGCAGCTTACCTAGCGGGATTCCCACCGGGGAGCTGTTTTTT. Protein product: CASSLPSGIPTGELFF.

V and J are TRBV7-3 and TRBJ1-1; D is possibly TRBD1 (6 bases). Germline V lookup: CDR1 SGHTA, CDR2 FQGTGA. The CDR3 runs 15 residues. With 1 base removed from V and 1 base from J, the gap between germline ends came to 10 bases. CDR3 in amino acids: CASSLNGGRNTEAFF. In DNA, the CDR3 is TGTGCCAGCAGCTTAAATGGGGGCAGGAACACTGAAGCTTTCTTT.

This rearrangement joins TRBV2 to TRBJ2-3; D is possibly TRBD1 or TRBD2 (6 bases each). The CDR3 totals 16 residues. Trimming took 4 bases from V and 9 from J, leaving 23 bases between them. CDR1 and CDR2 from the germline V gene are SNHLY and FYNNEI. CDR3 in amino acids: CASSGGGTQGVGTQYF. For the CDR3, the DNA is TGTGCCAGCAGTGGAGGGGGGACTCAAGGAGTTGGGACGCAGTATTTT.

This clone has more than one count but fewer than ten. V usage is TRBV13 and J usage is TRBJ2-2; D may correspond to TRBD1 or TRBD2 (5 bases each). Per the germline V gene, CDR1 is PRHDT and CDR2 is FYEKMQ (reference sequence). The CDR3 runs to 15 residues. Trimming removed 5 bases at V and 3 bases at J, with 13 bases between. CDR3 sequence (DNA): TGTGCCAGCAGCGAGGGGACGGTTTACACCGGGGAGCTGTTTTTT. It encodes CASSEGTVYTGELFF.

The chain joins TRBV2 to TRBJ2-3; the match to TRBD2 covers 9 bases. V was clipped by 7 bases and J by 4 bases; unmatched bases: 6. CDR1 SNHLY and CDR2 FYNNEI come from the germline V gene. The CDR3 spans 14 residues. CDR3 sequence: CASNVAGVPDTQYF. The DNA of the CDR3 is TGTGCCAGCAACGTAGCGGGAGTCCCAGATACGCAGTATTTT.

Worth noting for this clone: Other nucleotide sequences from this sample produce the same CDR3. The V and J genes are TRBV7-3 and TRBJ2-1, with 7 bases identical to TRBD2. The ends lost 2 bases at V and 2 bases at J; junction bases unmatched: 3. Per the germline V gene, CDR1 is SGHTA and CDR2 is FQGTGA. The CDR3 runs 15 residues. The CDR3 loop reads CASSLSAGAYNEQFF. DNA for the CDR3: TGTGCCAGCAGCTTATCCGCGGGGGCCTACAATGAGCAGTTCTTC.

V is TRBV6-1 and J is TRBJ1-2, with D unclear. Germline-derived CDR1 and CDR2 are MNHNS and SASEGT. The CDR3 is 13 residues long. The V end was cut by 5 bases, the J end by 4 bases, with 11 bases between. Here the CDR3 reads CASSNLVLYGYTF. In DNA form, the CDR3 reads TGTGCCAGCAGTAATTTAGTGCTCTATGGCTACACCTTC.

The genes are TRBV30 and TRBJ1-2; D ambiguous. Trimming shortened V by 3 bases and J by 8 bases, and 13 bases separated the two germline ends. The CDR3 runs to 12 residues. Germline-derived CDR1 and CDR2 are GTSNPN and SVGIG (reference sequence). The CDR3 loop reads CAWRRTWRGYTF. In nucleotides, the CDR3 is TGTGCCTGGAGAAGGACGTGGAGAGGCTACACCTTC.

V usage is TRBV11-2 and J usage is TRBJ2-3; D uncertain. Germline lookup yields CDR1 SGHAT and CDR2 FQNNGV. Trimming removed 4 bases from V and 4 bases from J, with 18 bases in between. The CDR3 covers 16 residues. The CDR3 is CASSSRIGSRADTQYF. The CDR3 nucleotides read TGTGCCAGCAGCTCACGTATAGGTTCAAGGGCAGATACGCAGTATTTT.

The chain employs TRBV5-1 and TRBJ2-1; 13 nucleotides line up with TRBD2. Looked up from germline, CDR1 is SGHRS and CDR2 is YFSETQ. This CDR3 has 15 residues. Unmatched junction bases numbered 7, after V lost 4 bases and J lost 9 bases. The CDR3 DNA is TGCGCCAGCAGCCCTTGGACTAGCGGGAGCACTGAGCAGTTCTTC. Protein: CASSPWTSGSTEQFF.

The V and J genes are TRBV18 and TRBJ2-7; 9 bases fit TRBD1. This CDR3 spans 14 amino acids. Unmatched junction bases numbered 8, after V lost 4 bases and J lost 7 bases. Looked up from germline, CDR1 is KGHSH and CDR2 is LQKENI. The CDR3: CASSLGTGSWEQYF. For the CDR3, the DNA is TGTGCCAGCTCACTCGGGACAGGGTCCTGGGAGCAGTACTTC.

The chain joins TRBV4-2 to TRBJ1-6; weak D call: TRBD1 (5 bases). Trimming left V 1 base short and J 4 bases short, with 17 bases between. This CDR3 is built from 18 residues. The V gene's germline CDR1 is LGHNA and CDR2 YNFKEQ. This chain's CDR3 is CASSQAGRPPTYNSPLHF. In nucleotides, the CDR3 is TGTGCCAGCAGCCAAGCGGGACGCCCACCTACATATAATTCACCCCTCCACTTT.

This chain joins TRBV5-4 and TRBJ2-5; no firm D call. V was clipped by 1 base and J by 4 bases, with 11 bases between them. The CDR3 consists of 14 residues. The V gene's germline CDR1 is SGHNT and CDR2 YYREEE (reference sequence). As DNA, the CDR3 is TGTGCCAGCAGCTTGAGTCTCCCGGGAGAGACCCAGTACTTC. Translating gives CASSLSLPGETQYF.

The V call is TRBV28, the J call TRBJ2-7; a possible D gene is TRBD2 (6 bases). The V and J ends lost 8 bases and 1 base respectively, with 9 bases between them. The CDR3 is made up of 12 amino acids. In germline, CDR1 is MDHEN, CDR2 SYDVKM. CDR3 region: CASVSGSYEQYF. DNA of the CDR3: TGTGCCAGCGTAAGCGGGTCCTACGAGCAGTACTTC. The full variable domain, in which reference TRBV28 and TRBJ2-7 provide the parts outside the CDR3, is DVKVTQSSRYLVKRTGEKVFLECVQDMDHENMFWYRQDPGLGLRLIYFSYDVKMKEKGDIPEGYSVSREKKERFSLILESASTNQTSMYLCASVSGSYEQYFGPGTRLTVT.

The sample holds one count of this clone. The chain uses TRBV9 and TRBJ1-5, with D hard to call. The CDR3 runs to 13 residues. The germline CDR1 and CDR2 sequences are SGDLS and YYNGEE. Trimming removed 0 bases at V and 9 bases at J, with 10 bases between. The chain's CDR3 is CASSVDSLGPQHF. The CDR3, as DNA: TGTGCCAGCAGCGTAGACAGCCTTGGGCCCCAGCATTTT. Supplemented by reference TRBV9 and TRBJ1-5, the full variable domain reads DSGVTQTPKHLITATGQRVTLRCSPRSGDLSVYWYQQSLDQGLQFLIQYYNGEERAKGNILERFSAQQFPDLHSELNLSSLELGDSALYFCASSVDSLGPQHFGDGTRLSIL.

The chain uses TRBV5-1 and TRBJ2-2; D is unclear. There are 15 residues in the CDR3. Germline V gives CDR1 SGHRS, CDR2 YFSETQ. With 5 bases removed from V and 0 bases from J, the gap between germline ends came to 11 bases. CDR3 bases: TGCGCCAGCAGTGTGCCCTTAGCGAACACCGGGGAGCTGTTTTTT. Protein product: CASSVPLANTGELFF. Complete variable domain (other parts from reference TRBV5-1 and TRBJ2-2): KAGVTQTPRYLIKTRGQQVTLSCSPISGHRSVSWYQQTPGQGLQFLFEYFSETQRNKGNFPGRFSGRQFSNSRSEMNVSTLELGDSALYLCASSVPLANTGELFFGEGSRLTVL.

The chain couples TRBV27 to TRBJ2-7, with 7 bases that match TRBD2. Germline V gene data show CDR1 as MNHEY and CDR2 as SMNVEV (reference sequence). CDR3 length: 12 residues. V was clipped by 7 bases and J by 7 bases; unmatched bases: 7. CDR3 protein: CASNPAGGEQYF. DNA of the CDR3: TGTGCCAGCAACCCTGCCGGGGGGGAGCAGTACTTC.